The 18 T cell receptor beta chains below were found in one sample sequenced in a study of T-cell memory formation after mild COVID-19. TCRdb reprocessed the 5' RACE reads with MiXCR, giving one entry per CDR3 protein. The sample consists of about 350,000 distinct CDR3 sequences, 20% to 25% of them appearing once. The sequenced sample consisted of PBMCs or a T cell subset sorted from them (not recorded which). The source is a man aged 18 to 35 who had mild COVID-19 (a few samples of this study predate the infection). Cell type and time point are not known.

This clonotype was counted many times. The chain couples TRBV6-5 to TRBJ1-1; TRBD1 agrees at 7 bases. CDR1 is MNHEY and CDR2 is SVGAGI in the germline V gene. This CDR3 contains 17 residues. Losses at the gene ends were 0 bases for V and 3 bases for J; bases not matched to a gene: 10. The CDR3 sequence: CASSYSGPQGVYTEAFF. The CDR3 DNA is TGTGCCAGCAGTTACTCGGGCCCCCAGGGGGTATACACTGAAGCTTTCTTT.

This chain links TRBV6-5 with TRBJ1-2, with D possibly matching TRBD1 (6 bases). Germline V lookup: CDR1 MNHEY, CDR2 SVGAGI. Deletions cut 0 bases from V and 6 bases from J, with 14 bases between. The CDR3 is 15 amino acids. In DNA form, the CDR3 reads TGTGCCAGCAGTTACTCGTCGAACAGGGTAAATGGCTACACCTTC. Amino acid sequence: CASSYSSNRVNGYTF.

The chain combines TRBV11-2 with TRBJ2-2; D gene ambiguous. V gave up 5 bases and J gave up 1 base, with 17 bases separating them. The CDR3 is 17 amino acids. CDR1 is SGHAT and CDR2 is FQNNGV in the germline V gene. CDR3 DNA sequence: TGTGCCAGCAGCCCCACCTTGGTCGGGTGGAACACCGGGGAGCTGTTTTTT. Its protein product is CASSPTLVGWNTGELFF. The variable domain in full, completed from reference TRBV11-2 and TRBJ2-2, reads EAGVAQSPRYKIIEKRQSVAFWCNPISGHATLYWYQQILGQGPKLLIQFQNNGVVDDSQLPKDRFSAERLKGVDSTLKIQPAKLEDSAVYLCASSPTLVGWNTGELFFGEGSRLTVL.

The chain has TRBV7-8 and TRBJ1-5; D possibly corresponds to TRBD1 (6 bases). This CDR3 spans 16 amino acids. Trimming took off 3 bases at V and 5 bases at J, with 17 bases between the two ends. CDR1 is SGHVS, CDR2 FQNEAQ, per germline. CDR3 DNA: TGTGCCAGCAGCTTGGGGAGGGGGTTAGTGGATCAGCCCCAGCATTTT. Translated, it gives CASSLGRGLVDQPQHF.

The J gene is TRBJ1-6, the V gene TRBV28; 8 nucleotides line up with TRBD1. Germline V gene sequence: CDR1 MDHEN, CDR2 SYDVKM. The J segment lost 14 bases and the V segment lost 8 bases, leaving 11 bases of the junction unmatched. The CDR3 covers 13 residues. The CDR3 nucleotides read TGTGCCAGCTGGGACAGGTTCGGAGACACCCTCCACTTT. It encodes CASWDRFGDTLHF.

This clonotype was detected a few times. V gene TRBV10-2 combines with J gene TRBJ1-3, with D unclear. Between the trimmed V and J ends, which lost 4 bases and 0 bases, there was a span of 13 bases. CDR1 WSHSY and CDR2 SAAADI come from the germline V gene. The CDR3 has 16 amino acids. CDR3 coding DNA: TGCGCCAGCAGTGGTCTCATTATATTCTCTGGAAACACCATATATTTT. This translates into CASSGLIIFSGNTIYF.

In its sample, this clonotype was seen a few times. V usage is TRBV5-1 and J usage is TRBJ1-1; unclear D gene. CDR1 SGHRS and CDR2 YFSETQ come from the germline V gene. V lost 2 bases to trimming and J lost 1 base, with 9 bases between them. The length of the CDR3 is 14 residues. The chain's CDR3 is CASSFLKQNTEAFF. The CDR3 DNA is TGCGCCAGCAGCTTCCTGAAGCAGAACACTGAAGCTTTCTTT.

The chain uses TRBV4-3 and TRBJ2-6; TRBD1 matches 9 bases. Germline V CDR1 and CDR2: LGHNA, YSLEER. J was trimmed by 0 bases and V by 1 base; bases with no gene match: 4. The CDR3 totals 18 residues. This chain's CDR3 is CASSQGQGGFSGANVLTF. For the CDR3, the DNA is TGCGCCAGCAGCCAAGGACAGGGGGGATTCTCTGGGGCCAACGTCCTGACTTTC.

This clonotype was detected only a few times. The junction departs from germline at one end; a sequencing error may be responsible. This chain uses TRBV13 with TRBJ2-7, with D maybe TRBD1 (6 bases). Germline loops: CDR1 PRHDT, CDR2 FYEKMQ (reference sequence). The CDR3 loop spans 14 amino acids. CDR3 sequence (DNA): TGTGCCAGCAGGTCCTACAGGGTCTCCGACGAGCAGTACTTC. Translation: CASRSYRVSDEQYF. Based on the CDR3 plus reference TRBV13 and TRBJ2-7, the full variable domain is AAGVIQSPRHLIKEKRETATLKCYPIPRHDTVYWYQQGPGQDPQFLISFYEKMQSDKGSIPDRFSAQQFSDYHSELNMSSLELGDSALYFCASRSYRVSDEQYFGPGTRLTVT.

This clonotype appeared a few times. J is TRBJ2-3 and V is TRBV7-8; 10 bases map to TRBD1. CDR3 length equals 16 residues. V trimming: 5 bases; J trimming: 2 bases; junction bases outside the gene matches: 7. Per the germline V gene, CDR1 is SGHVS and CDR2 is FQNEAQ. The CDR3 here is CASSPGQGRITDTQYF. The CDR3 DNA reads TGTGCCAGCAGCCCGGGACAGGGGCGGATCACAGATACGCAGTATTTT.

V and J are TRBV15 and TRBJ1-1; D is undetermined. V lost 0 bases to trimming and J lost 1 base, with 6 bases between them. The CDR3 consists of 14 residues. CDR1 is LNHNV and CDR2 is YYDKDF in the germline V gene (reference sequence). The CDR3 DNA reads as TGTGCCACCAGCAGAGAACGGTGGAACACTGAAGCTTTCTTT. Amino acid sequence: CATSRERWNTEAFF.

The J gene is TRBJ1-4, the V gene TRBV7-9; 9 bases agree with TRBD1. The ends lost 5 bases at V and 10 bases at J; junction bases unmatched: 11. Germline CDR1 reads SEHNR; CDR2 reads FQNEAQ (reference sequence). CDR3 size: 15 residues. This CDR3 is CASSDAGQGFRKLFF. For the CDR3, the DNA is TGTGCCAGCAGCGACGCGGGACAGGGTTTTAGAAAACTGTTTTTT.

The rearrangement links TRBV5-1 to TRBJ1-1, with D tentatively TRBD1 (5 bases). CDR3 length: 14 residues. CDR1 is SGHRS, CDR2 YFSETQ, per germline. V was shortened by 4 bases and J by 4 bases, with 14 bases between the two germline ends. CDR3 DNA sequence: TGCGCCAGCAGCCCCCCCGGGGGTGGCACTGAAGCTTTCTTT. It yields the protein CASSPPGGGTEAFF.

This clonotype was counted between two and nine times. CDR3 sequence reads: CASSAAGGPFEQYF. In DNA, the CDR3 is TGTGCCAGCAGCGCAGCGGGGGGGCCCTTCGAGCAGTACTTC. V and J are TRBV9 and TRBJ2-7, with 10 bases matching TRBD2. Losses at the gene ends were 3 bases for V and 6 bases for J; bases not matched to a gene: 6. Germline CDR1 and CDR2: SGDLS and YYNGEE. This CDR3 region has 14 residues.

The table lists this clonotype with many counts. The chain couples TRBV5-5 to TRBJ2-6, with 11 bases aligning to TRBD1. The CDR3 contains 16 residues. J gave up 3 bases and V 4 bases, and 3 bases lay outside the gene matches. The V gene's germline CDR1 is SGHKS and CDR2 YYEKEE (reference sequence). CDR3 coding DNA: TGTGCCAGCAGCCCGGACAGGGGGCTTGGGGCCAACGTCCTGACTTTC. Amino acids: CASSPDRGLGANVLTF.

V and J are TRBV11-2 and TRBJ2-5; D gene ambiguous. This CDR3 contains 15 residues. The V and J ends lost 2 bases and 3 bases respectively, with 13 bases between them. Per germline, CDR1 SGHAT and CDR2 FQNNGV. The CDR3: CASSLSTSREETQYF. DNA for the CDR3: TGTGCCAGCAGCTTAAGTACATCAAGGGAAGAGACCCAGTACTTC. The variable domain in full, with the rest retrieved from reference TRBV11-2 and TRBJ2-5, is EAGVAQSPRYKIIEKRQSVAFWCNPISGHATLYWYQQILGQGPKLLIQFQNNGVVDDSQLPKDRFSAERLKGVDSTLKIQPAKLEDSAVYLCASSLSTSREETQYFGPGTRLLVL.

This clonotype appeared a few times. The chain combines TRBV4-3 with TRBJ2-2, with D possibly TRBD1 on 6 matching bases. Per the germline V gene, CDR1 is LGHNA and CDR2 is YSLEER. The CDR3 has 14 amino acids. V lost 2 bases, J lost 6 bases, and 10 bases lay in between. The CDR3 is CASSQYRQAGELFF. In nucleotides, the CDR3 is TGCGCCAGCAGCCAATACCGACAGGCCGGGGAGCTGTTTTTT.

CDR3 protein: CASAGTTGDYEQYF. The CDR3 DNA follows: TGTGCTAGTGCCGGAACGACAGGTGACTACGAGCAGTACTTC. This sequence joins TRBV12-5 and TRBJ2-7; a possible D gene is TRBD1 (6 bases). The CDR3 spans 14 residues. Germline lookup yields CDR1 LGHNT and CDR2 FRNRAP. The V end was cut by 7 bases, the J end by 3 bases, with 16 bases between.